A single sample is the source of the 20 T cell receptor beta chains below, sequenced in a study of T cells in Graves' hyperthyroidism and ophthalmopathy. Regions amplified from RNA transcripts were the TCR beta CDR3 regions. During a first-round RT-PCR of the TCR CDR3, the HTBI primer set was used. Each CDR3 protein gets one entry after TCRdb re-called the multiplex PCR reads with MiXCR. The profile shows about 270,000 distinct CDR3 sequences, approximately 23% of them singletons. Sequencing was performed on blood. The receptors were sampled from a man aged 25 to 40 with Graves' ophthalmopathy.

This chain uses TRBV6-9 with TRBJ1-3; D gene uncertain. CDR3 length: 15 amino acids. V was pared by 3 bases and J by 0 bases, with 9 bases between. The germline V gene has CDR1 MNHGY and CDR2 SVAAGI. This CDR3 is CASSYSNPSGNTIYF. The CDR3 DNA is TGTGCCAGCAGTTACTCGAATCCCTCTGGAAACACCATATATTTT.

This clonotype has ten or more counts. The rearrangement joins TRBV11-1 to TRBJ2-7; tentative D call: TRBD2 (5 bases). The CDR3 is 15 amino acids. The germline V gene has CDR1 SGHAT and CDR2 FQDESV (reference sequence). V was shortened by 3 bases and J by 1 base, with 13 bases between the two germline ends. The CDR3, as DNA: TGTGCCAGCAGCTTTTACAGCGGTTCTTCCTACGAGCAGTACTTC. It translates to CASSFYSGSSYEQYF.

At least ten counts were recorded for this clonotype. CDR3 bases: TGTGCCAGCAGCCCCCGGACTAGCGGAGAGACCCAGTACTTC. Protein product: CASSPRTSGETQYF. The chain links TRBV11-1 to TRBJ2-5, with TRBD2 identical over 10 bases. J lost 4 bases, V lost 5 bases, and 4 bases had no gene match. Germline CDR1 is SGHAT and CDR2 is FQDESV (reference sequence). This CDR3 comprises 14 residues.

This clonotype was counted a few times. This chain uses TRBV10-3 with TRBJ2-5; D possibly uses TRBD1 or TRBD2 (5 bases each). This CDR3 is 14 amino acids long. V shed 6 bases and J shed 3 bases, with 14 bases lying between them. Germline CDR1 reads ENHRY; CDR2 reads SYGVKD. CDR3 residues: CAIREAGREETQYF. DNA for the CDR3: TGTGCCATCAGGGAGGCAGGGAGAGAAGAGACCCAGTACTTC.

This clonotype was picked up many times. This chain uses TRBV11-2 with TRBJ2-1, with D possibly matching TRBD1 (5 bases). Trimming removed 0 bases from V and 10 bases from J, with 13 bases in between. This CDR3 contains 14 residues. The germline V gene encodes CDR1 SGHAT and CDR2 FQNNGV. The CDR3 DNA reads TGTGCCAGCAGCTTAGACCATGACAGCGCCGAGCAGTTCTTC. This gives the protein CASSLDHDSAEQFF.

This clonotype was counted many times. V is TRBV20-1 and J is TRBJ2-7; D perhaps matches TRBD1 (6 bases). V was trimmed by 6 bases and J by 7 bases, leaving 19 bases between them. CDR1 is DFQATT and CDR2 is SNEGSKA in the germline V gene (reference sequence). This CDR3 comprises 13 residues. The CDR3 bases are TGCAGTGCCCACAGGGTGAGGGGCAATGAGCAGTACTTC. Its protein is CSAHRVRGNEQYF.

The CDR3 is CASRRGNSPLHF. CDR3 nucleotide sequence: TGCGCCAGCAGAAGGGGAAATTCACCCCTCCACTTT. The chain is built from TRBV4-1 and TRBJ1-6; TRBD1 might be the D (5 bases). From germline, CDR1 is MGHRA and CDR2 YSYEKL. The CDR3 length is 12 residues. Trimming removed 6 bases from V and 7 bases from J, with 7 bases in between.

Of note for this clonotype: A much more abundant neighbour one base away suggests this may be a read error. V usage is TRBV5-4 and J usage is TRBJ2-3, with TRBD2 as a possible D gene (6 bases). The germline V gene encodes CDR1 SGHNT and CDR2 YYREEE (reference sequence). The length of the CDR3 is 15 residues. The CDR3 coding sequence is TGTGCCAGCAGCTTGTCGACAACTAGCAAAGATACGCAGTATTTT. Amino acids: CASSLSTTSKDTQYF.

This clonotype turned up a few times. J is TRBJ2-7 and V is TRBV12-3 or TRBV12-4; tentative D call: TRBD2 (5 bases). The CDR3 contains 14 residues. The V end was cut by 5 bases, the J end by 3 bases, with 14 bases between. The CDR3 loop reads CASSTVSTIYEQYF. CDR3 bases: TGTGCCAGCAGTACAGTTTCGACTATCTACGAGCAGTACTTC.

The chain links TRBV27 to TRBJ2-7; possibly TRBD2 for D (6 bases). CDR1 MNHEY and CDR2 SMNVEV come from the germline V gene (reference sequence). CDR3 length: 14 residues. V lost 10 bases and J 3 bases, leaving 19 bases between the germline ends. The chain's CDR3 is CATANGGGIYEQYF. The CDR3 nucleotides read TGTGCCACTGCCAACGGGGGAGGCATCTACGAGCAGTACTTC.

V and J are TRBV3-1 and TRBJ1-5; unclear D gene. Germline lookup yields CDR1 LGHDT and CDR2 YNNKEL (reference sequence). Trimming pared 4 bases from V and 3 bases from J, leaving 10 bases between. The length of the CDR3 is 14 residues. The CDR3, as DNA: TGTGCCAGCAGCCCCTCCGGGAACAATCAGCCCCAGCATTTT. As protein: CASSPSGNNQPQHF. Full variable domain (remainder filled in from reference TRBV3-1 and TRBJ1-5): DTAVSQTPKYLVTQMGNDKSIKCEQNLGHDTMYWYKQDSKKFLKIMFSYNNKELIINETVPNRFSPKSPDKAHLNLHINSLELGDSAVYFCASSPSGNNQPQHFGDGTRLSIL.

The chain's CDR3 is CASSQSGLAGVRSTDTQYF. CDR3 coding DNA: TGCGCCAGCAGCCAAAGCGGACTAGCGGGAGTAAGATCCACAGATACGCAGTATTTT. The chain carries TRBV4-1 and TRBJ2-3, with 13 positions matching TRBD2. The CDR3 contains 19 residues. V shed 2 bases and J 2 bases; nucleotides not matched to a gene: 10. Germline CDR1 is MGHRA and CDR2 is YSYEKL.

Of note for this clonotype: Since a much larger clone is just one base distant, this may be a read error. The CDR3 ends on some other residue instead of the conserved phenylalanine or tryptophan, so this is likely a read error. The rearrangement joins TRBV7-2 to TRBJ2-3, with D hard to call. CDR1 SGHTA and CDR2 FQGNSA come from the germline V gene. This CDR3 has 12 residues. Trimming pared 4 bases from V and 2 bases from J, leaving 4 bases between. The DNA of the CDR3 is TGTGCCAGCAGCTCATTCACAGATACGCAGTATCTT. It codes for CASSSFTDTQYL.

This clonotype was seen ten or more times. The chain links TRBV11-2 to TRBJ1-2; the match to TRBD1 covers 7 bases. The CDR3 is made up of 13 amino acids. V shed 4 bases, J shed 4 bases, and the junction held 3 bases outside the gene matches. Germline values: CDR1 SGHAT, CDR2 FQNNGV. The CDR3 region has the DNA TGTGCCAGCAGCTCCAGGGGGTTCTATGGCTACACCTTC. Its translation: CASSSRGFYGYTF.

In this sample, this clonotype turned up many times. In DNA, the CDR3 is TGTGCCAGCAGCTTAGCTATCCTAGCGAACGAGCAGTACTTC. Its protein product is CASSLAILANEQYF. The J gene is TRBJ2-7, the V gene TRBV11-2; the D gene is possibly TRBD2 (6 bases). The germline gives CDR1 SGHAT, CDR2 FQNNGV. The CDR3 loop spans 14 amino acids. V was cut by 1 base and J by 5 bases, with 12 bases left in between.

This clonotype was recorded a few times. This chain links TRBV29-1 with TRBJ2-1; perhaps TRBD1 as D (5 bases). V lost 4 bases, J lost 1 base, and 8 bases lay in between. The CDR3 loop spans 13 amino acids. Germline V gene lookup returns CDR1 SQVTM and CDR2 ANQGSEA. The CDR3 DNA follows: TGCAGCGTTGGGGGCCGTTCCTACAATGAGCAGTTCTTC. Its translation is CSVGGRSYNEQFF.

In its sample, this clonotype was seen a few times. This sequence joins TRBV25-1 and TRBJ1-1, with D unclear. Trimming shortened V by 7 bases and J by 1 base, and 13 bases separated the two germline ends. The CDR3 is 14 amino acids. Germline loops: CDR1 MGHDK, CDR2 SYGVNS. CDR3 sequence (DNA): TGTGCCAGCAACAAAGGGTACGGGAACACTGAAGCTTTCTTT. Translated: CASNKGYGNTEAFF.

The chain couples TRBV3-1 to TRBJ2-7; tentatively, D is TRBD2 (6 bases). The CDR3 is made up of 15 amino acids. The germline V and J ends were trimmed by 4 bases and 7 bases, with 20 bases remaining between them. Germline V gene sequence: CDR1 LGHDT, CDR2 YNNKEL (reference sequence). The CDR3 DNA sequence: TGTGCCAGCAGCCCCCCCCCAGGGAGGACTCAAGAGCAGTACTTC. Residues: CASSPPPGRTQEQYF.

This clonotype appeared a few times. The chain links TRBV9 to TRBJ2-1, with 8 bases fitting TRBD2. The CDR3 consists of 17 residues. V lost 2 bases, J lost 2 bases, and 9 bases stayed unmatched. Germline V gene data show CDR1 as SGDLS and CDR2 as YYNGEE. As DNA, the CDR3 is TGTGCCAGCAGCGTTTCGGGAGGGCTCTTCGCCTACAATGAGCAGTTCTTC. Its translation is CASSVSGGLFAYNEQFF.

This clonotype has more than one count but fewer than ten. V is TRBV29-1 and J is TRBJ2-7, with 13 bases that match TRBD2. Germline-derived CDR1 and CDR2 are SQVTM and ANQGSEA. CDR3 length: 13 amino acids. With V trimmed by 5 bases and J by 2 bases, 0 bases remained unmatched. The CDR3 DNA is TGCAGCGTTACTAGCGGGAGGGCCTACGAGCAGTACTTC. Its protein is CSVTSGRAYEQYF.